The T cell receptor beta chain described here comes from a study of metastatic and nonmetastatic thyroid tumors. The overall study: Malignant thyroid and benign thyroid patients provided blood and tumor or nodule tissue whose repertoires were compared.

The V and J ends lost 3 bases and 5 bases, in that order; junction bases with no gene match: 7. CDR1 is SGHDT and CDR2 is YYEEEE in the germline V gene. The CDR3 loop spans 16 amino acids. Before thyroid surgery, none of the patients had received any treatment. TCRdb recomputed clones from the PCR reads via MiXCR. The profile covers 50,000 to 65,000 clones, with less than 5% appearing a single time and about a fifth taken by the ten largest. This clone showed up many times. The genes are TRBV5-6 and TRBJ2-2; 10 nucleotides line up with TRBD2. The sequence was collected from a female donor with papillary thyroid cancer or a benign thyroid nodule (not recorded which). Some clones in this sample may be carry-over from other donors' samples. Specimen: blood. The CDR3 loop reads CASSYRLAGNTGELFF. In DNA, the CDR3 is TGTGCCAGCAGCTATCGACTAGCGGGCAATACCGGGGAGCTGTTTTTT.